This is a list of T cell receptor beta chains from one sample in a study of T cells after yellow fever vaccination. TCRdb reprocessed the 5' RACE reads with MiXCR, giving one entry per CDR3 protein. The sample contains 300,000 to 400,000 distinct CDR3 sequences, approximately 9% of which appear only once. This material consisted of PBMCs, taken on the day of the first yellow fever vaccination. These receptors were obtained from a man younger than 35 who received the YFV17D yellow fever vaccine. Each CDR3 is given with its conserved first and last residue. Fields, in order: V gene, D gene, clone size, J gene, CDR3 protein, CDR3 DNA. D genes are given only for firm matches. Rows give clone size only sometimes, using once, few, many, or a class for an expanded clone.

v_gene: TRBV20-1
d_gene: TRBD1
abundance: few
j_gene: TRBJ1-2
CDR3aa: CSASGTGGFGYTF
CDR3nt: TGCAGTGCTAGCGGGACAGGGGGCTTTGGCTACACCTTC

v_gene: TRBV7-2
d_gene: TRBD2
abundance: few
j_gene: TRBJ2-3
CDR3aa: CASSLAPGLAGGRVDTQYF
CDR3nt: TGTGCCAGCAGCTTAGCACCGGGACTAGCGGGGGGGCGTGTAGATACGCAGTATTTT

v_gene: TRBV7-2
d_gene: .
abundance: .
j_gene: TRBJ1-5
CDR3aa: CASSSTSNQPQHF
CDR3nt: TGTGCCAGCAGTTCCACTAGCAATCAGCCCCAGCATTTT

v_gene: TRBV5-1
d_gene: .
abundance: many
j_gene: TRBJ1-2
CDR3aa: CASSSSNRKEDGYTF
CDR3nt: TGCGCCAGCAGCTCAAGCAACAGGAAGGAGGATGGCTACACCTTC

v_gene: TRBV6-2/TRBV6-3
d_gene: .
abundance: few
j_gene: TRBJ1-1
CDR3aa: CASFGRYTEAFF
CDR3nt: TGTGCCAGCTTCGGACGGTACACTGAAGCTTTCTTT

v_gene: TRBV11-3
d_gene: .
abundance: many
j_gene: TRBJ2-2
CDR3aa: CASSLGRQLNTGELFF
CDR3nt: TGTGCCAGCAGCTTAGGGAGGCAGCTTAACACCGGGGAGCTGTTTTTT

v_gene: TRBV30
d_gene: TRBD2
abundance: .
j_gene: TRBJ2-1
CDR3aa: CAWSPRGGASFF
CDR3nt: TGTGCCTGGAGTCCCCGGGGAGGGGCCTCGTTCTTC

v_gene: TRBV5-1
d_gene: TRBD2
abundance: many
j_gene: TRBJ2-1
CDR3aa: CASSSIAGSYNEQFF
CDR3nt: TGCGCCAGCAGCTCAATAGCGGGCTCCTACAATGAGCAGTTCTTC

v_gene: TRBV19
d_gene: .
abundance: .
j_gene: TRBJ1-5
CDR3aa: CASGRQGNQPQHF
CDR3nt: TGTGCCAGTGGTCGGCAGGGGAATCAGCCCCAGCATTTT

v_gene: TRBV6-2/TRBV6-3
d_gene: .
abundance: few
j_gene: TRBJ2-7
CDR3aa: CASGKLTGSSEQYF
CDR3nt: TGTGCCAGCGGGAAACTTACAGGGTCAAGCGAGCAGTACTTC

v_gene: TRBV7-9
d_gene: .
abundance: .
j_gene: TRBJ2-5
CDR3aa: CASSPSTGRGETQYF
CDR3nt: TGTGCCAGCAGCCCCTCGACAGGGAGGGGAGAGACCCAGTACTTC

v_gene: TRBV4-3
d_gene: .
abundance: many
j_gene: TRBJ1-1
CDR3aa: CASSQDPGTEAFF
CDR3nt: TGCGCCAGCAGCCAAGACCCGGGGACTGAAGCTTTCTTT

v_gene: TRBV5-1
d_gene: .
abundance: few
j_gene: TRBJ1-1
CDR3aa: CASSLGWGGRGTEAFF
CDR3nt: TGCGCCAGCAGCTTGGGGTGGGGTGGGCGAGGCACTGAAGCTTTCTTT

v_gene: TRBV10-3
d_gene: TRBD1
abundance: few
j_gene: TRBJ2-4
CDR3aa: CAISGQGQNIQYF
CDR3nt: TGTGCCATCAGTGGACAGGGGCAAAACATTCAGTACTTC

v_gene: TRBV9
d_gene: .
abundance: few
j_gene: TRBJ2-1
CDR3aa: CASSVQLASLPEQFF
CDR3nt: TGTGCCAGCAGCGTACAACTAGCTTCCCTTCCGGAGCAGTTCTTC

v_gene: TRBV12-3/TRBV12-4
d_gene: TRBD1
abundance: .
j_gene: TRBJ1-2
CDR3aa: CASTLGQFYGYTF
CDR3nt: TGTGCCAGCACCCTGGGACAGTTCTATGGCTACACCTTC

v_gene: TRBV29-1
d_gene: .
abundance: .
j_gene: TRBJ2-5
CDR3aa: CSVPRGDLFQETQYF
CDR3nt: TGCAGCGTACCCAGGGGGGACCTTTTCCAAGAGACCCAGTACTTC

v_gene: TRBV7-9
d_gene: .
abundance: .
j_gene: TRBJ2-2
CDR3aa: CASSLIVVGELFF
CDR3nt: TGTGCCAGCAGCTTGATTGTAGTTGGGGAGCTGTTTTTT

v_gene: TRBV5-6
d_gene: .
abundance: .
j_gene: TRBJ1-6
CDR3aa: CASSLGRGASHF
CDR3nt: TGTGCCAGCAGCTTGGGGAGGGGTGCGAGCCACTTT

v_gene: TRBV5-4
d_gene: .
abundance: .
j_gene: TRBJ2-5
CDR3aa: CASSPGQGLFQETQYF
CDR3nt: TGTGCCAGCAGCCCGGGTCAGGGCTTATTCCAAGAGACCCAGTACTTC

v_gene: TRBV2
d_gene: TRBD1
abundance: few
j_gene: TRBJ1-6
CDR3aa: CASSARGPYNSPLHF
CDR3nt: TGTGCCAGCAGTGCCAGGGGGCCGTATAATTCACCCCTCCACTTT

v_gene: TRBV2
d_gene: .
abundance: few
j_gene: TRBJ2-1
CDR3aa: CASSGERTHTYNEQFF
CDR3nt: TGTGCCAGCAGTGGGGAGAGGACTCATACCTACAATGAGCAGTTCTTC

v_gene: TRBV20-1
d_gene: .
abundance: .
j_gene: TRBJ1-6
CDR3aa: CSARKGDSPLHF
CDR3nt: TGCAGTGCTAGGAAGGGAGATTCACCCCTCCACTTT

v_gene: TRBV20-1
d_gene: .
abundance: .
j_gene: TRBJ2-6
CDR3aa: CSARLSGANVLTF
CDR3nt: TGCAGTGCTAGGCTCTCTGGGGCCAACGTCCTGACTTTC

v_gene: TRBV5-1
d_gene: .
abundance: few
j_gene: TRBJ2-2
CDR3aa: CASKTGTSNTGELFF
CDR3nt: TGCGCCAGCAAAACCGGGACTTCGAACACCGGGGAGCTGTTTTTT

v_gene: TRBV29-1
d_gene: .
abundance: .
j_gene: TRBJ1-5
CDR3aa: CSVEIGGPNQPQHF
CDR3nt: TGCAGCGTTGAAATCGGAGGTCCGAATCAGCCCCAGCATTTT

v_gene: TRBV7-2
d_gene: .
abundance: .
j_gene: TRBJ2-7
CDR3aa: CASSWSLKTYEQYF
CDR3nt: TGTGCCAGCAGCTGGTCCCTGAAGACCTACGAGCAGTACTTC

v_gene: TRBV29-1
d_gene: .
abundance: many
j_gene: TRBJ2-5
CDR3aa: CSVTRDLGTETQYF
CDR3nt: TGCAGCGTCACAAGGGACCTCGGGACCGAGACCCAGTACTTC

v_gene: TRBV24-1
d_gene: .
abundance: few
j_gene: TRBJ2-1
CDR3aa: CATSDLGAVF
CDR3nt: TGTGCCACCAGTGACCTCGGGGCGGTCTTC

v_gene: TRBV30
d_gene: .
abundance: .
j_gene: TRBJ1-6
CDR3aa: CAWTRVNSPLHF
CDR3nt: TGTGCCTGGACGAGAGTAAATTCACCCCTCCACTTT

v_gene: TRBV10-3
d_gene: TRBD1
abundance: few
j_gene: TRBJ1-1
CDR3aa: CAISAWTGMNTEAFF
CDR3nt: TGTGCCATCAGTGCGTGGACAGGTATGAACACTGAAGCTTTCTTT

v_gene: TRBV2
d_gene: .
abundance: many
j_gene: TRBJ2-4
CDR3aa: CASSQDGKNIQYF
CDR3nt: TGTGCCAGCAGTCAGGACGGTAAAAACATTCAGTACTTC

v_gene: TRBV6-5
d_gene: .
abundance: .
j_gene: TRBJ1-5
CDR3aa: CASSYSTGSQPQHF
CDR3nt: TGTGCCAGCAGTTACTCGACGGGTTCTCAGCCCCAGCATTTT

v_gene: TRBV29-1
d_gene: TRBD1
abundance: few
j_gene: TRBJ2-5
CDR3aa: CSVDRFVRGPSLPSKTQYF
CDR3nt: TGCAGCGTGGACCGGTTCGTCAGGGGGCCATCCCTCCCCTCCAAGACCCAGTACTTC

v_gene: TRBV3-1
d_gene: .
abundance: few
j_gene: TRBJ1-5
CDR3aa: CASSRDLNQPQHF
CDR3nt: TGTGCCAGCAGCCGGGACCTGAATCAGCCCCAGCATTTT

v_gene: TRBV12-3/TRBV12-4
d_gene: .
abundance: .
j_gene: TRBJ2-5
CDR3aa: CASSSVGGYQETQYF
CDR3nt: TGTGCCAGCAGTTCGGTCGGGGGATACCAAGAGACCCAGTACTTC

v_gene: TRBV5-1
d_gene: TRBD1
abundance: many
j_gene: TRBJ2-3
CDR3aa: CASSLGDRSTDTQYF
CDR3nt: TGTGCCAGCAGCTTAGGGGACAGGAGCACAGATACGCAGTATTTT

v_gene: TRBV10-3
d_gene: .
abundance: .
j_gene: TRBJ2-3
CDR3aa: CAISELQDSSTDTQYF
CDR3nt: TGTGCCATCAGTGAGTTACAAGATTCTAGCACAGATACGCAGTATTTT

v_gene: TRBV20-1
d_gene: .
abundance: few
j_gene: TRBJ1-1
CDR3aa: CSSGGGNTEAFF
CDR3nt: TGCAGTTCCGGGGGGGGGAACACTGAAGCTTTCTTT

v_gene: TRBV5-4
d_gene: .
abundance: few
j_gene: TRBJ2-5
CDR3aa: CASSSPEEGTWETQYF
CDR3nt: TGTGCCAGCAGCTCCCCGGAGGAGGGGACGTGGGAGACCCAGTACTTC

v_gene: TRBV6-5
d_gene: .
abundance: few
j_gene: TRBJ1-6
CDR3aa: CASSYLTRPGYSPLHF
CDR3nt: TGTGCCAGCAGTTACTTAACCCGTCCAGGTTATTCACCCCTCCACTTT

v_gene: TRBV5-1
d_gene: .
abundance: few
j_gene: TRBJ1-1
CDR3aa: CASSFRRPSTAFNTEAFF
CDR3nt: TGCGCCAGCAGCTTTCGGAGGCCGTCCACCGCTTTTAACACTGAAGCTTTCTTT

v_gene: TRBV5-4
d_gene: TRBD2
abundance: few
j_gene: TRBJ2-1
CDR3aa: CASSLASGGPYNEQFF
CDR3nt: TGTGCCAGCAGCTTGGCTAGCGGGGGTCCCTACAATGAGCAGTTCTTC

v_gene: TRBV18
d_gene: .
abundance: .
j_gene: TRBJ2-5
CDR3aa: CASSREGRGAYQETQYF
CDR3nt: TGTGCCAGCTCACGGGAAGGTCGCGGGGCGTACCAAGAGACCCAGTACTTC

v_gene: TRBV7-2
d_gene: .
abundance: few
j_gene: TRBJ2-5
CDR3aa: CASSLALRIGNEQETQYF
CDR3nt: TGTGCCAGCAGCTTAGCCCTCCGGATCGGGAATGAACAAGAGACCCAGTACTTC

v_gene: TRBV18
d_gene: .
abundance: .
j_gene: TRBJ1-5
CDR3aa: CASSPVGVNQPQHF
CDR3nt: TGTGCCAGCTCACCTGTGGGGGTCAATCAGCCCCAGCATTTT

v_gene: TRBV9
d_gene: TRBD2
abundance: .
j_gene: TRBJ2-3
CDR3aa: CASSVVSAGRTDTQYF
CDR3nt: TGTGCCAGCAGCGTAGTTTCAGCGGGGCGCACAGATACGCAGTATTTT

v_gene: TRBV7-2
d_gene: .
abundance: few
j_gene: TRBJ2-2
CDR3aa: CASSFRGGGTGELFF
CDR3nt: TGTGCCAGCAGCTTTAGAGGGGGAGGGACCGGGGAGCTGTTTTTT

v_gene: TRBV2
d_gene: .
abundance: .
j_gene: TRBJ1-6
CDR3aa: CASIPRGNSPLHF
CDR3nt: TGTGCCAGCATCCCCAGGGGTAATTCACCCCTCCACTTT

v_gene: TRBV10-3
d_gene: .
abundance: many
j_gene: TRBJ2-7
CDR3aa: CAISGEAGSSYEQYF
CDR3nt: TGTGCCATCAGTGGGGAGGCTGGGTCTTCCTACGAGCAGTACTTC

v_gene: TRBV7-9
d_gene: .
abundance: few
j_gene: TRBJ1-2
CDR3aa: CASSFGLSSNYGYTF
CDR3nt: TGTGCCAGCAGTTTCGGACTCAGTTCTAACTATGGCTACACCTTC

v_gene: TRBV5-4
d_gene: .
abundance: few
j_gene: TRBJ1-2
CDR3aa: CASSPAVGGYGYTF
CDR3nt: TGTGCCAGCAGCCCCGCCGTAGGAGGCTATGGCTACACCTTC

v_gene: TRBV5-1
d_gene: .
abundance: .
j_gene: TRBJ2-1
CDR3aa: CASSAIEGGESNEQFF
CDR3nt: TGCGCCAGCAGCGCAATAGAGGGGGGGGAATCAAATGAGCAGTTCTTC

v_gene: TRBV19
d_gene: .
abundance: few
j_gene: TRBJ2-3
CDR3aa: CASTSRAQRVFTDTQYF
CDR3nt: TGTGCCAGTACCAGCAGGGCCCAGCGGGTGTTCACAGATACGCAGTATTTT

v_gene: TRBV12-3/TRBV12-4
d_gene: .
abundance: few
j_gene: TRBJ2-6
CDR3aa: CASSIGGGGGANVLTF
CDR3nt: TGTGCCAGCAGCATCGGAGGGGGCGGTGGGGCCAACGTCCTGACTTTC